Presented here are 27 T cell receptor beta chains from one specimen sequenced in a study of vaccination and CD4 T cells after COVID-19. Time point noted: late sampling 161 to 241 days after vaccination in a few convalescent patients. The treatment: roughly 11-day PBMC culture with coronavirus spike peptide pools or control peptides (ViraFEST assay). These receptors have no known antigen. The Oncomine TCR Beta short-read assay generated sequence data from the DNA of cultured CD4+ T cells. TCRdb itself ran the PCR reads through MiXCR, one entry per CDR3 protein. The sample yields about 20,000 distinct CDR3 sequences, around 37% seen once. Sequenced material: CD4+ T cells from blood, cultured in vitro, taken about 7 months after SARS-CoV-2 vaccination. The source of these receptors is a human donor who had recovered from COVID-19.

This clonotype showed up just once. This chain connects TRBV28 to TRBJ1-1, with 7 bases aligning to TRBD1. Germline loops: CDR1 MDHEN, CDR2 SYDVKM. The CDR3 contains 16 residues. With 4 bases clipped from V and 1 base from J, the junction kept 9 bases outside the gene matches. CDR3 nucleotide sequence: TGTGCCAGCAGTTCCCCCGGAGAGGGGGCGAACACTGAAGCTTTCTTT. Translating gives CASSSPGEGANTEAFF. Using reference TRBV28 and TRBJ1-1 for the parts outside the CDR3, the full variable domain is DVKVTQSSRYLVKRTGEKVFLECVQDMDHENMFWYRQDPGLGLRLIYFSYDVKMKEKGDIPEGYSVSREKKERFSLILESASTNQTSMYLCASSSPGEGANTEAFFGQGTRLTVV.

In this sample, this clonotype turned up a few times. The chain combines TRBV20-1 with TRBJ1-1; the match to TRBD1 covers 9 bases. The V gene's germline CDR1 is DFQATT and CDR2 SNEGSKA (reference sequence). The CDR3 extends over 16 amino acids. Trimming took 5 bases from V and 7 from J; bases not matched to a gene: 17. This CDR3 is CSACQGTGPTFLEAFF. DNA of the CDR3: TGCAGTGCTTGTCAGGGGACAGGGCCAACTTTCCTTGAAGCTTTCTTT.

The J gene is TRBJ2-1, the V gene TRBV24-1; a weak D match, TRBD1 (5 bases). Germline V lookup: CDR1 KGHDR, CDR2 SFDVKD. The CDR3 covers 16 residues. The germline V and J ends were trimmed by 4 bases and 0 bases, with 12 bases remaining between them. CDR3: CATSDSTDSSYNEQFF. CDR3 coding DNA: TGTGCCACCAGTGACTCGACAGATAGCTCCTACAATGAGCAGTTCTTC.

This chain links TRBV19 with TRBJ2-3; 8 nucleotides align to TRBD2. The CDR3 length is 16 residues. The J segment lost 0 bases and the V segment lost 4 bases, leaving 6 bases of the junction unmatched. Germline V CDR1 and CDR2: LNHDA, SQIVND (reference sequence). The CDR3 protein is CASSTTSGGSTDTQYF. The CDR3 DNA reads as TGTGCCAGTAGTACCACTAGCGGAGGGAGCACAGATACGCAGTATTTT.

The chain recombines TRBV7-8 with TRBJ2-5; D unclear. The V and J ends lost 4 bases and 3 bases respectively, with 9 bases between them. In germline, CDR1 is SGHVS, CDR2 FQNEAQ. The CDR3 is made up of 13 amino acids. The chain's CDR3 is CASSSLPEETQYF. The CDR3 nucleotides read TGTGCCAGCAGCTCCCTGCCCGAAGAGACCCAGTACTTC.

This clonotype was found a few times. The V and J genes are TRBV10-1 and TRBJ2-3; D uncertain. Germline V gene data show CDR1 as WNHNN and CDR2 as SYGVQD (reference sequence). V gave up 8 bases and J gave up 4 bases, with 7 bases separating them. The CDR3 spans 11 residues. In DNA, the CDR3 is TGCGCCAGCGGTACTGCAGATACGCAGTATTTT. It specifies CASGTADTQYF.

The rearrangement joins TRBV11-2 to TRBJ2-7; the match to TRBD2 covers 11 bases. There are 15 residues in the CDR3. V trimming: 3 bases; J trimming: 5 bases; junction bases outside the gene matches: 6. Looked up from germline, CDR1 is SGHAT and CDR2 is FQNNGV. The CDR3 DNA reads TGTGCCAGCAGCTTCACTAGCGGGAGTCCCAACGAGCAGTACTTC. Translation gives CASSFTSGSPNEQYF.

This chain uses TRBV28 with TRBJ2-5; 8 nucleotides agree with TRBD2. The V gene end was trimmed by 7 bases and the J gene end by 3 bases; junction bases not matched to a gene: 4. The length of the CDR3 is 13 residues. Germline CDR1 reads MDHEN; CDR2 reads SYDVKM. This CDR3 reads CASIRSGKETQYF. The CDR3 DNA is TGTGCCAGCATACGTAGCGGGAAAGAGACCCAGTACTTC.

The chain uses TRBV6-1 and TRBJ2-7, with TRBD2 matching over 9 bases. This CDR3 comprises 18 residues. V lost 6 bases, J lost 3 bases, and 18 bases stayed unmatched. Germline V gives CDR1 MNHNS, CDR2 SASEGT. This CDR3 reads CASRGGLAGPIWDYEQYF. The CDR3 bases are TGTGCCAGCAGGGGGGGTCTAGCGGGGCCCATTTGGGACTACGAGCAGTACTTC.

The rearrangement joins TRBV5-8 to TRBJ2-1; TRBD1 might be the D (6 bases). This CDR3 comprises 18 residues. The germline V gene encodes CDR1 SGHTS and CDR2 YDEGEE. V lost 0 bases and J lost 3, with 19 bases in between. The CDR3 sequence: CASSLGSSRTAGYNEQFF. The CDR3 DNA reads TGTGCCAGCAGCTTGGGATCGTCCAGGACAGCCGGCTACAATGAGCAGTTCTTC.

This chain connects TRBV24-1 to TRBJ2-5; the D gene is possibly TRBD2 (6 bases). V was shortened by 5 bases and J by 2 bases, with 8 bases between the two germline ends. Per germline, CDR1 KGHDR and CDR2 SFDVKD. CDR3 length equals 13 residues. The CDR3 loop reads CATSVADQETQYF. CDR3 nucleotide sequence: TGTGCCACCAGTGTAGCGGATCAAGAGACCCAGTACTTC.

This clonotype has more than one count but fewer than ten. The CDR3 coding sequence is TGTGCCAGCAGTGAAGCGCTTGTGAGGGGGACGGCTTTCTTT. Translated: CASSEALVRGTAFF. The chain carries TRBV2 and TRBJ1-1, with D possibly being TRBD1 (6 bases). CDR1 is SNHLY, CDR2 FYNNEI, per germline. There are 14 residues in the CDR3. Trimming left V 0 bases short and J 11 bases short, with 16 bases between.

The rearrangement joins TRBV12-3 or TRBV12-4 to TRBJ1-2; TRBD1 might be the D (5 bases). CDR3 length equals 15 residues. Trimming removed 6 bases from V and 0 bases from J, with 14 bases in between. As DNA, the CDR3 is TGTGCCAGCAGGCCGGGGACGGCAACTAACTATGGCTACACCTTC. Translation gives CASRPGTATNYGYTF.

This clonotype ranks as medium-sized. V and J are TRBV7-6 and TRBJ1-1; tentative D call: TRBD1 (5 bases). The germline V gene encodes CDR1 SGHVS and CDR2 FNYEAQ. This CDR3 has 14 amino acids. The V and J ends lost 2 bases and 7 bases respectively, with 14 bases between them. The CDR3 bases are TGTGCCAGCAGCTTAAGGGACGAGGGAGGTGAAGCTTTCTTT. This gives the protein CASSLRDEGGEAFF.

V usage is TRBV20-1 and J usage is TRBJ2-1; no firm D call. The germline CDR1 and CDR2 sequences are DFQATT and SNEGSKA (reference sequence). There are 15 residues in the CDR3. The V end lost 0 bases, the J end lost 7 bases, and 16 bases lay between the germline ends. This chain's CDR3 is CSARDLGFGLNEQFF. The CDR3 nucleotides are TGCAGTGCTAGAGACCTAGGGTTTGGGTTGAATGAGCAGTTCTTC.

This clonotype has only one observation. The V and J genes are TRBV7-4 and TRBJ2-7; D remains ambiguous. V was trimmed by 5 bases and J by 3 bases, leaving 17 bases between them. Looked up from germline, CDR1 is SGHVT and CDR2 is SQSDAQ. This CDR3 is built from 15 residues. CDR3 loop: CASSRQRFADYEQYF. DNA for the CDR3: TGTGCCAGCAGCCGGCAACGATTCGCGGACTACGAGCAGTACTTC.

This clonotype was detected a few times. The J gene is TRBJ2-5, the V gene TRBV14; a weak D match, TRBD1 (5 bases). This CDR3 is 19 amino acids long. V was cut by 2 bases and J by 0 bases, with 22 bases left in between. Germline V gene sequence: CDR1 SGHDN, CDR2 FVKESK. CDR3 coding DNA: TGTGCCAGCAGCCAACTTGACCCCAGGGTGGGCAAGTACCAAGAGACCCAGTACTTC. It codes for CASSQLDPRVGKYQETQYF.

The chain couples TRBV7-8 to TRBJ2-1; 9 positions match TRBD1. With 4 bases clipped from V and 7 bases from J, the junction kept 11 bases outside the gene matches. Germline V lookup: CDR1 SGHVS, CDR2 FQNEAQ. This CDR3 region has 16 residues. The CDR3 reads CASSSKPGQGFNEQFF. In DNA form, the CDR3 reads TGTGCCAGCAGCTCAAAACCGGGACAGGGCTTTAATGAGCAGTTCTTC.

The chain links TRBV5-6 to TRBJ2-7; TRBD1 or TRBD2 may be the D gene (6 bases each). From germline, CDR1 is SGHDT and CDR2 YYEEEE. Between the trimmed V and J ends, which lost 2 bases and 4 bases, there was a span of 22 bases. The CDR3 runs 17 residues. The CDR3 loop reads CASSFRTQGLARYEQYF. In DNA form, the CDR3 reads TGTGCCAGCAGCTTCCGGACACAGGGTCTAGCGAGGTACGAGCAGTACTTC.

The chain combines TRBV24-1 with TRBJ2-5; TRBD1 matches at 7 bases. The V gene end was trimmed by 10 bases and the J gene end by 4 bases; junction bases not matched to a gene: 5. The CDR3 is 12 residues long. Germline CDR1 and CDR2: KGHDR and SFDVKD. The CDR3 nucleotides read TGTGCCACGGTCGACAGGGCAGAGACCCAGTACTTC. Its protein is CATVDRAETQYF.

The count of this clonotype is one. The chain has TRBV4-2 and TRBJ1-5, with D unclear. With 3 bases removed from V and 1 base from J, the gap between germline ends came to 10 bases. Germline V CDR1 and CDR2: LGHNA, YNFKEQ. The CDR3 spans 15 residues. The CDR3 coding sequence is TGTGCCAGCAGCCAGATGGGAGGGAGCAATCAGCCCCAGCATTTT. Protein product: CASSQMGGSNQPQHF.

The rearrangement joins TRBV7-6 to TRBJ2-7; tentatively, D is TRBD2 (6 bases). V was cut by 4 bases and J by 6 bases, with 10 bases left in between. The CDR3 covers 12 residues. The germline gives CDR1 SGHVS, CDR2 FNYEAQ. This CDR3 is CASSSQGLEQYF. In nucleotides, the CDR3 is TGTGCCAGCAGCTCCCAGGGACTCGAGCAGTACTTC.

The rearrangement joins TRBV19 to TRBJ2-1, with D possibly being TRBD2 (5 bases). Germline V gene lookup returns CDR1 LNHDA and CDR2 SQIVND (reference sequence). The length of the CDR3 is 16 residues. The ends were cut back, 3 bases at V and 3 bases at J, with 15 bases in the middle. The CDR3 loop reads CASSIVGRADYNEQFF. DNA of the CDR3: TGTGCCAGTAGTATCGTTGGGCGGGCCGACTACAATGAGCAGTTCTTC.

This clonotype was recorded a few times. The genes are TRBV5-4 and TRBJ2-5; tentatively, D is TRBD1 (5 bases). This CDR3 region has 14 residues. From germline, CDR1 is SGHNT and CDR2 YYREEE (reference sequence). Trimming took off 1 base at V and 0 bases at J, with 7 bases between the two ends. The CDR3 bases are TGTGCCAGCAGCTTGCCAGGGTACCAAGAGACCCAGTACTTC. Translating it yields CASSLPGYQETQYF.

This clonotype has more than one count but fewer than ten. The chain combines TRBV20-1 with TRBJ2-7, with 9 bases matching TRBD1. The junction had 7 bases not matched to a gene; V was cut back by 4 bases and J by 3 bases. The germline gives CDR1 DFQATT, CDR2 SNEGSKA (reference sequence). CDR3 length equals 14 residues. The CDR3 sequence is CSATGTGRFYEQYF. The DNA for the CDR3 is TGCAGTGCTACCGGGACAGGGCGTTTCTACGAGCAGTACTTC.

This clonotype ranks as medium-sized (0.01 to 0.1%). Here the CDR3 reads CASSLPRERNTDTQYF. The CDR3 DNA reads as TGTGCCAGCAGCTTACCGCGGGAACGGAACACAGATACGCAGTATTTT. The chain has TRBV7-2 and TRBJ2-3; D might be TRBD2 (6 bases). Trimming removed 2 bases at V and 2 bases at J, with 14 bases between. Germline V gene sequence: CDR1 SGHTA, CDR2 FQGNSA. The CDR3 extends over 16 amino acids.

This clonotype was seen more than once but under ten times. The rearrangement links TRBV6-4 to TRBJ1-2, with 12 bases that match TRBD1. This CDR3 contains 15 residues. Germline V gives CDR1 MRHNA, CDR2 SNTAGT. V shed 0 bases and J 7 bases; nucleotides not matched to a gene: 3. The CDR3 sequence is CASSDSGTGGVGYTF. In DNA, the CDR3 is TGTGCCAGCAGTGACTCGGGGACAGGGGGCGTTGGCTACACCTTC.